A selection of T cell receptor beta chains follows, all from one sample in a study of Ad26.COV2.S vaccination and SARS-CoV-2 variants. The table came from immunoSEQ multiplex PCR; TCRdb's copy has only in-frame clones and leaves some out. The table has around 240,000 clones, over 75% seen once; the top ten hold about 10%. The sequencing here drew on peripheral blood, taken in a trial of Ad26.COV2.S vaccine versus placebo. The receptors originated from a person aged 18-60 years who received the Ad26.COV2.S COVID-19 vaccine or a placebo. CDR3s include the opening cysteine and the closing phenylalanine or tryptophan. A D gene is named only where the DNA matches it firmly. The size of a clone is reported for some rows only, either as once, few or many, or as a class for expanded clones.

>-|TRBJ2-7|-|TRBV11-2
TGTGCCAGCAGCTTAGGAGGGCGGGAGCAGTACTTC
CASSLGGREQYF
>-|TRBJ1-1|TRBD1|TRBV6-5
TGTGCCAACACAGGGGCGAACACTGAAGCTTTCTTT
CANTGANTEAFF
>-|TRBJ2-1|TRBD1|TRBV30
TGTGCCTGGAGTACCGGGACAGGGCCCTACAATGAGCAGTTCTTC
CAWSTGTGPYNEQFF
>few|TRBJ1-1|-|TRBV30
TGTGCCTGGAGTGTTGGGGTAGGGAACACTGAAGCTTTCTTT
CAWSVGVGNTEAFF
>-|TRBJ1-1|-|TRBV2
TGTGCCAGCAGGGCAGGACAGCTGAACACTGAAGCTTTCTTT
CASRAGQLNTEAFF
>-|TRBJ2-7|TRBD1|TRBV29-1
TGCAGCGTTTGGGACAGGGGCCTACGGGAGCAGTACTTC
CSVWDRGLREQYF
>-|TRBJ1-5|-|TRBV7-2
TGTGCCAGCAGCTTATTGAAAGGTCAGCCCCAGCATTTT
CASSLLKGQPQHF
>-|TRBJ2-5|TRBD2|TRBV5-1
TGCGCCAGCAGCTTGGGTAGCGGGGAGACCCAGTACTTC
CASSLGSGETQYF
>-|TRBJ2-3|-|TRBV6-2/TRBV6-3
TGTGCCAGCAGTTTTTACCCTAGCACAGATACGCAGTATTTT
CASSFYPSTDTQYF
>-|TRBJ1-5|TRBD1|TRBV6-2/TRBV6-3
TGTGCCAGCAGTCTAAATACAGGGGGAGGCCCAGGCAATCAGCCCCAGCATTTT
CASSLNTGGGPGNQPQHF
>-|TRBJ2-2|-|TRBV24-1
TGTGCCACCAGTGCCCCAGGGGAAGTGGCCGGGGAGCTGTTTTTT
CATSAPGEVAGELFF
>once|TRBJ2-3|-|TRBV15
TGTGCCACCAGCAGAGATTTATTTGGGCTAGTCGCAGATACGCAGTATTTT
CATSRDLFGLVADTQYF
>-|TRBJ1-6|-|TRBV15
TGTGCCACTTCCGCGGACCCTCTACCTTCACCCCTCCACTTT
CATSADPLPSPLHF
>-|TRBJ1-4|TRBD1|TRBV15
TGTGCCACCAGCCGAGACGTGCTCAGGGGGGATGAAAAACTGTTTTTT
CATSRDVLRGDEKLFF
>-|TRBJ2-3|TRBD2|TRBV7-6
TGTGCCAGCAGCCCGGGTGCAGCAACCGGGACTAGCGGGAACACAGATACGCAGTATTTT
CASSPGAATGTSGNTDTQYF
>once|TRBJ2-5|TRBD2|TRBV14
TGTGCCAGCAGCCAAGCGGGACTAGCAGGGACCCAGTACTTC
CASSQAGLAGTQYF
>-|TRBJ1-3|TRBD1|TRBV5-6
TGTGCCAGCAGCTCGATTAACGGGGGACAGGGGGCAGACACCATATATTTT
CASSSINGGQGADTIYF
>-|TRBJ1-4|-|TRBV15
TGTGCCACCAGCACGAGAGGGGGAGTAGGGAAACTGTTTTTT
CATSTRGGVGKLFF
>-|TRBJ2-1|-|TRBV5-1
TGCGCCAGCGGACCGGGGGCTCACAATGAGCAGTTCTTC
CASGPGAHNEQFF
>-|TRBJ2-5|TRBD2|TRBV13
TGTGCCAGCAGCTATGCTAGCGGGAGTAGGGAGACCCAGTACTTC
CASSYASGSRETQYF
>-|TRBJ2-5|TRBD1|TRBV7-2
TGTGCCAGCAGCTTAATCTGGGACAGGGCGGGAGAGACCCAGTACTTC
CASSLIWDRAGETQYF
>-|TRBJ2-7|-|TRBV25-1
TGTGCCAGCAGTCCGGGCCTCGTAGAGCAGTACTTC
CASSPGLVEQYF
>-|TRBJ1-4|-|TRBV24-1
TGTGCCACCAGTGAGCCCAGGGGCGGAGTTGAAAAACTGTTTTTT
CATSEPRGGVEKLFF
>-|TRBJ2-1|TRBD2|TRBV7-2
TGTGCCAGCACCTCTCCTAGCGGGGGGGGCTCCTACAATGAGCAGTTCTTC
CASTSPSGGGSYNEQFF
>once|TRBJ2-5|-|TRBV19
TGTGCCAGTAGTAACGGACTGCGGAGGGGCCAAGAGACCCAGTACTTC
CASSNGLRRGQETQYF
>-|TRBJ2-1|-|TRBV4-3
TGCGCCAGCAGCCAAGAGTTCGCGGTTTACAATGAGCAGTTCTTC
CASSQEFAVYNEQFF
>few|TRBJ2-7|TRBD1|TRBV18
TGTGCCAGCTCGGCAGCGACAGGGGACTACGAGCAGTACTTC
CASSAATGDYEQYF
>-|TRBJ2-3|-|TRBV29-1
TGCAGCGTGGGGACGGGCACAGATACGCAGTATTTT
CSVGTGTDTQYF
>-|TRBJ1-6|-|TRBV9
TGTGCCAGCAGCGAGGGAGTTCGGGGTATGGGTAATTCACCCCTCCACTTT
CASSEGVRGMGNSPLHF
>-|TRBJ2-1|-|TRBV29-1
TGCAGCGCTGGGTGGGGCGGGAATGAGCAGTTCTTC
CSAGWGGNEQFF
>once|TRBJ1-3|TRBD1|TRBV27
TGTGCCAGCAGCCGTCAGGGGGGCTCTGGAAACACCATATATTTT
CASSRQGGSGNTIYF
>-|TRBJ2-1|-|TRBV28
TGTGCCAGCAGTTTTAACAATGAGCAGTTCTTC
CASSFNNEQFF
>-|TRBJ1-4|-|TRBV10-2
TGCGCCAGCAGTGAGTCGAATAGTCGGGAAAAACTGTTTTTT
CASSESNSREKLFF
>-|TRBJ1-2|-|TRBV28
TGTGCCAGCAGTATGACCTTTGGGGGCTATGGCTACACCTTC
CASSMTFGGYGYTF
>-|TRBJ2-5|TRBD1|TRBV6-6
TGTGCCAGCAGCCCGGGACAGGGAAGGGAGCAAGAGACCCAGTACTTC
CASSPGQGREQETQYF
>-|TRBJ1-3|-|TRBV15
TGTGCCACCAGCTCCCCAACAATCTCTGGAAACACCATATATTTT
CATSSPTISGNTIYF
>-|TRBJ2-7|-|TRBV28
TGTGCCAGCAGTTTACCCGGGGCCTACGAGCAGTACTTC
CASSLPGAYEQYF
>-|TRBJ2-4|-|TRBV3-1/TRBV3-2
TGTGCCAGGGGGGTGTTGGGGTTTACCAAAAACATTCAGTACTTC
CARGVLGFTKNIQYF
>few|TRBJ1-2|-|TRBV19
TGTGCCAGTAGTCCTCACTCCTATGGCTACACCTTC
CASSPHSYGYTF
>-|TRBJ2-2|-|TRBV5-5
TGTGCCAGCAGCCCAGGGCCCCGAGGCACCGGGGAGCTGTTTTTT
CASSPGPRGTGELFF
>-|TRBJ1-4|-|TRBV30
TGTGCCTGGAGTGTGGGGGGTTCCGAAAAACTGTTTTTT
CAWSVGGSEKLFF
>-|TRBJ1-1|TRBD1|TRBV14
TGTGCCAGCAGCCAAAGGGGACAGGGGGCTATGAACACTGAAGCTTTCTTT
CASSQRGQGAMNTEAFF
>once|TRBJ2-7|TRBD2|TRBV7-9
TGTGCCAGCAGCTTAGCTACTAGCGGGGGGTACTACGAGCAGTACTTC
CASSLATSGGYYEQYF
>-|TRBJ1-2|TRBD1|TRBV9
TGTGCCAGCAGCACGTCCGGGGACAGGGGCTATGGCTACACCTTC
CASSTSGDRGYGYTF
>once|TRBJ1-2|-|TRBV18
TGTGCCAGCTCACCGTCGCAGGGTTATGGCTACACCTTC
CASSPSQGYGYTF
>-|TRBJ2-1|TRBD2|TRBV7-3
TGTGCCAGCAGGTTGACTAGCGGGGGCTCCTACAATGAGCAGTTCTTC
CASRLTSGGSYNEQFF